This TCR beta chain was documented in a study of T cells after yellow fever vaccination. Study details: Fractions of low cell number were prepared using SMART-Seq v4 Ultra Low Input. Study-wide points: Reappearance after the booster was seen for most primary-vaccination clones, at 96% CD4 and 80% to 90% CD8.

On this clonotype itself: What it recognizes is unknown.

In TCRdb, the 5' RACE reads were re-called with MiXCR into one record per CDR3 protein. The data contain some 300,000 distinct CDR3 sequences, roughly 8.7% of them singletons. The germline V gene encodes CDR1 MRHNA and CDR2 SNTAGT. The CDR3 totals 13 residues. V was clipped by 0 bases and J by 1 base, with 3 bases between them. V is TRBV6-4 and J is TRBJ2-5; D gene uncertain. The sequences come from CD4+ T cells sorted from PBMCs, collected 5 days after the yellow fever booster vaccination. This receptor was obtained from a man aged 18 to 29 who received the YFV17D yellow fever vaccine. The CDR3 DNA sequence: TGTGCCAGCAGTGACTCGTGCCAAGAGACCCAGTACTTC. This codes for CASSDSCQETQYF.